This TCR beta chain is drawn from a study of cytomegalovirus exposure and HLA in healthy donors. Study-wide results and limits: The records held CMV serostatus as the only immune exposure information. As confirmed in vitro, a few CMV-associated chains were specific for CMV antigens.

Per the germline V gene, CDR1 is SGHRS and CDR2 is YFSETQ. The CDR3 consists of 14 residues. Trimming pared 0 bases from V and 5 bases from J, leaving 12 bases between. A note on this clone: Antigen: not known.

With 60 Vbeta and 13 Jbeta primers, the PCR was carried out. Libraries were prepared by immunoSEQ multiplex PCR; TCRdb keeps only in-frame clonotypes and omits some of them. Of about 140,000 clones in the sample, around three quarters were seen once. The genes are TRBV5-1 and TRBJ2-7, with D possibly matching TRBD1 (6 bases). The TCR comes from a man between 18 and 29 years old in good health and CMV-seronegative. The sample comprised PBMCs. For the CDR3, the DNA is TGCGCCAGCAGCTTGGCCTACAGGGTAAACGAGCAGTACTTC. Amino acids: CASSLAYRVNEQYF.